One sample yielded the 18 T cell receptor beta chains listed below, sequenced in a study of T-cell reconstitution after alpha-beta-depleted transplantation in children. A library of TCRbeta sequences, prepared with unique molecular identifiers, was generated. From the PCR reads, TCRdb called clonotypes with MiXCR, one entry per CDR3 protein. The sample gives fewer than 500,000 distinct CDR3 sequences, around 46% of which show up once; 25% to 30% is in the top ten. Material: PBMCs, obtained before TCRalphabeta/CD19-depleted stem cell transplant. All receptors derive from a girl aged 2-15 years with aplastic anemia, due to receive a stem cell transplant.

This clonotype was picked up a small number of times. The rearrangement joins TRBV4-1 to TRBJ2-5, with D possibly being TRBD2 (5 bases). CDR3 length: 15 residues. The germline gives CDR1 MGHRA, CDR2 YSYEKL. Trimming removed 2 bases at V and 2 bases at J, with 12 bases between. The CDR3 region is CASSQIVSGQETQYF. The CDR3 DNA follows: TGCGCCAGCAGCCAAATAGTCAGCGGTCAAGAGACCCAGTACTTC.

Only a few counts were recorded for this clonotype. The chain has TRBV5-1 and TRBJ2-5; D possibly matches TRBD1 or TRBD2 (5 bases each). V lost 4 bases, J lost 5 bases, and 15 bases lay in between. The CDR3 contains 14 residues. The germline gives CDR1 SGHRS, CDR2 YFSETQ. The CDR3 region is CASSIDSRGETQYF. The CDR3 nucleotides read TGCGCCAGCAGCATAGACAGCCGCGGGGAGACCCAGTACTTC.

The genes are TRBV12-3 or TRBV12-4 and TRBJ2-1; TRBD1 matches 8 bases. Trimming took 7 bases from V and 6 from J; bases not matched to a gene: 8. The CDR3 has 14 residues. The CDR3 DNA reads TGTGCCAGCACCCCTTCGGACAGGGTCAATGAGCAGTTCTTC. This gives the protein CASTPSDRVNEQFF.

This clonotype was seen ten or more times. The chain joins TRBV14 to TRBJ2-2; a possible D gene is TRBD2 (6 bases). This CDR3 is 16 amino acids long. V lost 1 base and J 4 bases, leaving 13 bases between the germline ends. Germline V gene sequence: CDR1 SGHDN, CDR2 FVKESK. The CDR3 protein is CASSQATSWGTGELFF. CDR3 bases: TGTGCCAGCAGCCAAGCTACTAGCTGGGGCACCGGGGAGCTGTTTTTT.

The chain couples TRBV9 to TRBJ2-3, with unresolved D. V shed 4 bases and J shed 0 bases, with 12 bases lying between them. The germline V gene has CDR1 SGDLS and CDR2 YYNGEE. The length of the CDR3 is 15 residues. The CDR3 here is CASSTRIGSTDTQYF. In nucleotides, the CDR3 is TGTGCCAGCAGCACCCGAATAGGGAGCACAGATACGCAGTATTTT.

This clonotype was counted a few times. The chain joins TRBV9 to TRBJ1-6; the D gene is possibly TRBD1 (6 bases). Germline loops: CDR1 SGDLS, CDR2 YYNGEE. The CDR3 covers 14 residues. Trimming cost V 3 bases and J 10 bases, with 14 bases left between them. CDR3 bases: TGTGCCAGCAGCGCGGGAGGTGGGGGCTCACCCCTCCACTTT. It is translated as CASSAGGGGSPLHF.

This clonotype turned up a few times. In DNA form, the CDR3 reads TGCGCCAGCAGCCAAGATTGGGATAGCGGGAGAGGCGGTGAGCAGTTCTTC. It encodes CASSQDWDSGRGGEQFF. V usage is TRBV4-1 and J usage is TRBJ2-1; 9 nucleotides agree with TRBD2. The germline CDR1 and CDR2 sequences are MGHRA and YSYEKL. V dropped 0 bases and J dropped 9; count of bases not matched to a gene: 12. The CDR3 contains 17 residues.

V usage is TRBV20-1 and J usage is TRBJ2-1, with 7 bases matching TRBD2. Germline V CDR1 and CDR2: DFQATT, SNEGSKA (reference sequence). V lost 4 bases to trimming and J lost 9 bases; unmatched junction nucleotides: 15. This CDR3 has 15 residues. CDR3 region: CSATQEGGSPREQFF. The CDR3 nucleotides are TGCAGTGCTACTCAGGAAGGCGGGAGCCCTCGTGAGCAGTTCTTC.

This clonotype was counted ten times or more. The gene calls are TRBV5-1 and TRBJ2-3; the D is unclear. The CDR3 is 15 residues long. With 4 bases removed from V and 0 bases from J, the gap between germline ends came to 12 bases. Per the germline V gene, CDR1 is SGHRS and CDR2 is YFSETQ. The CDR3 region has the DNA TGCGCCAGCAGCCCCTCGGTTCCTAGCACAGATACGCAGTATTTT. Protein sequence: CASSPSVPSTDTQYF.

The V and J genes are TRBV7-2 and TRBJ2-5, with 10 bases lining up with TRBD2. The germline V gene has CDR1 SGHTA and CDR2 FQGNSA. With 1 base clipped from V and 1 base from J, the junction kept 6 bases outside the gene matches. The CDR3 covers 17 residues. CDR3 protein: CASSLGAGGPFQETQYF. DNA for the CDR3: TGTGCCAGCAGCTTAGGAGCGGGAGGGCCGTTCCAAGAGACCCAGTACTTC.

This clonotype showed up many times. The rearrangement joins TRBV5-5 to TRBJ2-7, with TRBD2 identical over 10 bases. Germline V CDR1 and CDR2: SGHKS, YYEKEE (reference sequence). V was pared by 3 bases and J by 3 bases, with 6 bases of the junction left unmatched. This CDR3 contains 15 residues. In DNA form, the CDR3 reads TGTGCCAGCAGCTATAATCCTAGCGGGAGCTACGAGCAGTACTTC. Its translation is CASSYNPSGSYEQYF.

In this sample, this clonotype turned up many times. V is TRBV2 and J is TRBJ2-2, with TRBD2 matching 8 bases. This CDR3 region has 16 residues. With 4 bases clipped from V and 0 bases from J, the junction kept 4 bases outside the gene matches. The V gene's germline CDR1 is SNHLY and CDR2 FYNNEI. This CDR3 is CASSVTSETNTGELFF. CDR3 in DNA: TGTGCCAGCAGTGTGACTAGCGAGACGAACACCGGGGAGCTGTTTTTT.

The sample holds many counts of this clonotype. The rearrangement joins TRBV20-1 to TRBJ2-4; 8 nucleotides align to TRBD2. The V gene's germline CDR1 is DFQATT and CDR2 SNEGSKA (reference sequence). The length of the CDR3 is 13 residues. The V segment lost 4 bases and the J segment 6 bases; nucleotides outside the gene matches: 5. CDR3 amino acids: CSATGGTRNIQYF. DNA for the CDR3: TGCAGTGCTACGGGGGGGACCCGAAACATTCAGTACTTC.

The chain combines TRBV20-1 with TRBJ2-1; D is possibly TRBD2 (5 bases). Germline loops: CDR1 DFQATT, CDR2 SNEGSKA (reference sequence). CDR3 size: 14 residues. The ends were cut back, 6 bases at V and 4 bases at J, with 16 bases in the middle. The CDR3 spells CSAPSRDRYNEQFF. The CDR3 DNA sequence: TGCAGTGCGCCCTCCCGGGATAGATACAATGAGCAGTTCTTC.

The chain employs TRBV7-9 and TRBJ1-2; no firm D call. Looked up from germline, CDR1 is SEHNR and CDR2 is FQNEAQ (reference sequence). Trimming cost V 5 bases and J 3 bases, with 13 bases left between them. The CDR3 length is 14 residues. CDR3 nucleotides: TGTGCCAGCAGCCGGACGGAAATCGACTATGGCTACACCTTC. Amino acid sequence: CASSRTEIDYGYTF.

With respect to this clonotype: This is likely a read error, given that the CDR3 carries no conserved phenylalanine or tryptophan at its end. In DNA, the CDR3 is TGTGCCAGCAGCTCTCCGGGGACTAGCGGGGGTCACACAAGCTCCTACAATGAGCAGTTCCTC. Residues: CASSSPGTSGGHTSSYNEQFL. This rearrangement joins TRBV2 to TRBJ2-1; TRBD2 agrees at 14 bases. The J segment lost 0 bases and the V segment lost 6 bases, leaving 16 bases of the junction unmatched. Germline V gene lookup returns CDR1 SNHLY and CDR2 FYNNEI. The CDR3 runs 21 residues.

This clonotype was observed a few times. The chain joins TRBV7-9 to TRBJ1-2; no reliable D call. V shed 0 bases and J shed 6 bases, with 14 bases lying between them. The CDR3 has 15 residues. The germline V gene has CDR1 SEHNR and CDR2 FQNEAQ (reference sequence). The CDR3 DNA reads TGTGCCAGCAGCTTAGCGCAGGTACGACCGGATGGCTACACCTTC. This sequence encodes CASSLAQVRPDGYTF.

The chain is built from TRBV11-2 and TRBJ2-2; weak D call: TRBD2 (6 bases). Per germline, CDR1 SGHAT and CDR2 FQNNGV. Trimming shortened V by 0 bases and J by 3 bases, and 11 bases separated the two germline ends. The CDR3 contains 16 residues. The CDR3 sequence: CASSLDGGVDTGELFF. CDR3 in DNA: TGTGCCAGCAGCTTAGATGGAGGGGTGGACACCGGGGAGCTGTTTTTT.